Detailed here is one T cell receptor beta chain. Its antigen is not known. Between the trimmed V and J ends, which lost 6 bases and 4 bases, there was a span of 6 bases. The CDR3 covers 12 residues. Germline CDR1 reads MNHNS; CDR2 reads SASEGT. The data were taken from a study of cytomegalovirus exposure and HLA in healthy donors. The study, taken as a whole, reports: A later analysis showed HLA-associated TCR beta chains outstripping equally common others in clonal expansion. Researchers counted around 170 TCR beta chains as cytomegalovirus-associated. CMV antigen specificity of a few CMV-associated chains was confirmed in vitro. Some highly shared sequence variants likely arose as a pipeline artifact.

In the PCR, 60 Vbeta and 13 Jbeta primers were used. Here immunoSEQ multiplex PCR was the method, and the copy in TCRdb shows in-frame clones only, minus some. The table includes under 200,000 clones, about 71% detected once. The clonotype was recovered from a woman in her twenties or thirties in good health and CMV-seronegative. The gene calls are TRBV6-1 and TRBJ1-4; D is unresolved. Sequenced sample: PBMCs. This CDR3 is CASSLSNEKLFF. The CDR3 DNA sequence: TGTGCCAGCAGCCTCAGTAATGAAAAACTGTTTTTT.